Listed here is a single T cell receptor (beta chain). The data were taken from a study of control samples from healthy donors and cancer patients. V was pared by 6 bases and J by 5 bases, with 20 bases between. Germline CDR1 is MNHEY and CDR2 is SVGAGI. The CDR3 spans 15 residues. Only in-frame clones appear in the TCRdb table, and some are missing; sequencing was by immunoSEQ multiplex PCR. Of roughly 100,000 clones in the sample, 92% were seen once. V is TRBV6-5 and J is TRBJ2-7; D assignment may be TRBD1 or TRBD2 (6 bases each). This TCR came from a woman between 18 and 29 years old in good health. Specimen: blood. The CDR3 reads CASRRGGWRLDEQYF. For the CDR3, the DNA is TGTGCCAGCAGGAGAGGGGGGTGGAGGCTGGACGAGCAGTACTTC.